This TCR beta chain was observed in a study of cytomegalovirus exposure and HLA in healthy donors. Comment on this clone: Its antigen is currently unknown.

PCR used 60 Vbeta primers and 13 Jbeta primers. Method: immunoSEQ multiplex PCR; TCRdb's copy keeps in-frame clones and lacks some. The sample includes 65,000 to 95,000 clones, roughly 85% of them seen just once. Whole-study results and caveats: Later analysis identified about 15,000 TCR beta sequences associated with HLA alleles, using a false discovery rate threshold of 0.05. As a later analysis showed, a missense DCLRE1C variant was linked to trimming of TCR beta V- and J-genes. Later analysis revealed greater clonal expansion in HLA-associated TCR beta chains than in equally common others.

CDR3 size: 17 residues. Per the germline V gene, CDR1 is MDHEN and CDR2 is SYDVKM. Trimming cost V 2 bases and J 0 bases, with 17 bases left between them. The receptor comes from a man younger than 40 in good health and CMV-seronegative. The V gene is TRBV28, the J gene TRBJ2-7; D is perhaps TRBD1 (5 bases). The sequenced sample was PBMCs. The CDR3 region is CASSLGAWEDNSYEQYF. The CDR3, as DNA: TGTGCCAGCAGTTTAGGGGCCTGGGAAGATAACTCCTACGAGCAGTACTTC.